The entry below gives a single TCR beta chain sequence along with its context. What it binds is not known. These data come from a study of PD-1 blockade in classical Hodgkin lymphoma. Regarding the study as a whole: Lower baseline TCR diversity was reported for newly diagnosed patients than for healthy donors.

Patients all relapsed after autologous stem cell transplantation, and there was variation in brentuximab vedotin exposure. Germline V gene sequence: CDR1 SGHRS, CDR2 YFSETQ. The CDR3 extends over 16 amino acids. J gave up 1 base and V 0 bases, and 1 base lay outside the gene matches. Clones were sequenced by immunoSEQ multiplex PCR, and TCRdb holds only the in-frame ones, with some missing. This sample yields roughly 100,000 clones, of which 75% to 90% are seen a single time; around 6.6% belongs to the top ten. The chain carries TRBV5-1 and TRBJ2-2; TRBD1 aligns across 9 bases. This TCR came from a human donor with classical Hodgkin lymphoma. The sequencing here drew on peripheral blood mononuclear cells (PBMCs), taken before the second cycle of nivolumab. The CDR3 DNA is TGCGCCAGCAGCTTGGGACAGGGGGTGAACACCGGGGAGCTGTTTTTT. Protein sequence: CASSLGQGVNTGELFF.